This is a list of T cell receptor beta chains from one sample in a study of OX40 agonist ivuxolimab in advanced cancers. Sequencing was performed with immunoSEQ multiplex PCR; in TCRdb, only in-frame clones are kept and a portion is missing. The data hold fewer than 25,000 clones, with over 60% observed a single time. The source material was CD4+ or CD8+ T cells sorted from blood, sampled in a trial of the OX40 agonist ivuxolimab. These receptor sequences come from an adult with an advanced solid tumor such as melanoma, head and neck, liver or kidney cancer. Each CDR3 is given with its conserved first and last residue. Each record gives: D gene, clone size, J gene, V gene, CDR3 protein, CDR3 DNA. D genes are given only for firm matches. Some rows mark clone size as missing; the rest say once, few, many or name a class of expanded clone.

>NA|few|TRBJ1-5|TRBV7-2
CASSLGWDIDQPQHF
TGTGCCAGCAGCTTAGGTTGGGACATCGATCAGCCCCAGCATTTT
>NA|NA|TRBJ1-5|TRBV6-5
CASSSTGFNQPQHF
TGTGCCAGCAGTTCAACAGGGTTCAATCAGCCCCAGCATTTT
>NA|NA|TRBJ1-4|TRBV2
CASSITWTREGEKLFF
TGTGCCAGCAGTATTACGTGGACTAGGGAGGGTGAAAAACTGTTTTTT
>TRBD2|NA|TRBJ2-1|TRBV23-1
CASSLTAGGAIYNEQFF
TGCGCCAGCAGTCTAACTGCGGGGGGGGCTATATACAATGAGCAGTTCTTC
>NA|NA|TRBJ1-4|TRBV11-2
CASSSREGNEKLFF
TGTGCCAGCAGCTCCCGGGAGGGCAATGAAAAACTGTTTTTT
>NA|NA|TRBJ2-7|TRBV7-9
CASSFGLTYEQYF
TGTGCCAGCAGCTTTGGGTTAACCTACGAGCAGTACTTC
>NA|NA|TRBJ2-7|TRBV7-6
CASSLGPRAAQYF
TGTGCCAGCAGCTTAGGGCCCAGGGCTGCGCAGTACTTC
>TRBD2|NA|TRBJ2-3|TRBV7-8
CASSSRTSGPDTQYF
TGTGCCAGCAGCTCACGGACTAGCGGCCCAGATACGCAGTATTTT
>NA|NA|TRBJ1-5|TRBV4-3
CASSQRIQSSDPRQPQHF
TGCGCCAGCAGCCAAAGAATCCAGTCCTCGGACCCCCGTCAGCCCCAGCATTTT
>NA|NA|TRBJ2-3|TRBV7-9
CASSWGGGGTDTQYF
TGTGCCAGCAGCTGGGGAGGAGGGGGCACAGATACGCAGTATTTT
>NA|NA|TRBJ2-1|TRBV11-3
CASIRAYEQFF
TGTGCCAGCATAAGGGCCTATGAGCAGTTCTTC
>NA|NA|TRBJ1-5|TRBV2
CASGGGDSNQPQHF
TGTGCCAGCGGGGGGGGAGACAGCAATCAGCCCCAGCATTTT
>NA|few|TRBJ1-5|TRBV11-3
CASSGAQGGQPQHF
TGTGCCAGCAGCGGGGCACAGGGAGGTCAGCCCCAGCATTTT
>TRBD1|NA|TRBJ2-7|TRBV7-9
CASSRDRGFDEQYF
TGTGCCAGCTCCAGGGACAGGGGATTCGACGAGCAGTACTTC
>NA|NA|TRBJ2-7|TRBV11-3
CASSLDPRSPYEQYF
TGTGCCAGCAGCTTAGATCCCCGGTCGCCCTACGAGCAGTACTTC
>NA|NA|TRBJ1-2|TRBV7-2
CASSPIDRVRGYTF
TGTGCCAGCAGCCCAATCGACAGAGTCCGAGGCTACACCTTC
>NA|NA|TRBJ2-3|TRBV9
CASSDEGGGSSTDTQYF
TGTGCCAGCAGCGACGAAGGAGGGGGTTCTTCCACAGATACGCAGTATTTT
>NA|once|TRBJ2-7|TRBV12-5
CASGPSDYEQYF
TGTGCTAGTGGCCCCAGTGACTACGAGCAGTACTTC
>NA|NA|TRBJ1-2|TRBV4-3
CASSQDERALAKGYTF
TGCGCCAGCAGCCAAGACGAAAGGGCCCTTGCAAAAGGCTACACCTTC
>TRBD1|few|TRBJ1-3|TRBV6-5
CASSRGQGSGNTIYF
TGTGCCAGCAGTAGGGGACAGGGGTCCGGAAACACCATATATTTT
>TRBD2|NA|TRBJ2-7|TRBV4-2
CASRVAGGRYEQYF
TGTGCCAGCAGGGTAGCGGGGGGCCGCTACGAGCAGTACTTC
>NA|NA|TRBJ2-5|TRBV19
CASSIRGGPQETQYF
TGTGCCAGTAGTATAAGGGGGGGCCCTCAAGAGACCCAGTACTTC
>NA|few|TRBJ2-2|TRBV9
CASSVGTLNTGELFF
TGTGCCAGCAGCGTCGGGACACTGAACACCGGGGAGCTGTTTTTT
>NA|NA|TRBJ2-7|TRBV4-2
CASSPPSGGLWEQYF
TGTGCCAGCAGCCCCCCCTCAGGCGGGCTGTGGGAGCAGTACTTC
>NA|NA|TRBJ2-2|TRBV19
CASEAMNTGELFF
TGTGCCAGCGAGGCTATGAACACCGGGGAGCTGTTTTTT
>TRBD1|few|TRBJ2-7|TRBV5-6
CASSSRYGTGGFYEQYF
TGTGCCAGCAGCTCGAGGTATGGGACAGGGGGTTTCTACGAGCAGTACTTC
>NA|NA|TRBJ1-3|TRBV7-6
CASSPFAGSSGNTIYF
TGTGCCAGCAGCCCCTTTGCGGGAAGCTCTGGAAACACCATATATTTT
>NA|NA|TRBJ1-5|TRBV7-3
CASSLGWDIDQPQHF
TGTGCCAGCAGCTTAGGTTGGGACATCGATCAGCCCCAGCATTTT
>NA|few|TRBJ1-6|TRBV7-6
CASSLVADGAQSPLHF
TGTGCCAGCAGCTTAGTTGCGGACGGGGCTCAGTCACCCCTCCACTTT